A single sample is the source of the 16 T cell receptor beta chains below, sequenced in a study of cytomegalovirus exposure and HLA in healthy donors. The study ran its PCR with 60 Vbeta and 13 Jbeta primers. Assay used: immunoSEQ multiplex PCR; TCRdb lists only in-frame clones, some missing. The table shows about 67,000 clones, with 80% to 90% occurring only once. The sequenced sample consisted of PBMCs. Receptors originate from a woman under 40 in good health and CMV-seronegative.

The CDR3 reads CASRPDRVTGNTIYF. CDR3 DNA: TGTGCCAGCAGACCCGACAGGGTGACTGGAAACACCATATATTTT. This chain links TRBV14 with TRBJ1-3, with TRBD1 identical over 7 bases. V lost 6 bases to trimming and J lost 2 bases; unmatched junction nucleotides: 7. The CDR3 length is 15 residues. The germline V gene encodes CDR1 SGHDN and CDR2 FVKESK.

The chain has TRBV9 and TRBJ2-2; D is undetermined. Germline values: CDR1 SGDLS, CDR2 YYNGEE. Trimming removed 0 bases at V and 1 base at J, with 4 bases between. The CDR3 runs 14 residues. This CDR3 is CASSVDRNTGELFF. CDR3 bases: TGTGCCAGCAGCGTAGATAGGAACACCGGGGAGCTGTTTTTT. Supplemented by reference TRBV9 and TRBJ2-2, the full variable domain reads DSGVTQTPKHLITATGQRVTLRCSPRSGDLSVYWYQQSLDQGLQFLIQYYNGEERAKGNILERFSAQQFPDLHSELNLSSLELGDSALYFCASSVDRNTGELFFGEGSRLTVL.

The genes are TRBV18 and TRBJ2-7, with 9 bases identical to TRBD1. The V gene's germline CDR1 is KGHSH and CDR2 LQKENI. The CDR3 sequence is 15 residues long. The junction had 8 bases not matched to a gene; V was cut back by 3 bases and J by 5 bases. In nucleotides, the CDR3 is TGTGCCAGCTCACCTCCCGGGACAGGGTTCAACGAGCAGTACTTC. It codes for CASSPPGTGFNEQYF.

The CDR3 spells CASSFPGNTIYF. As DNA, the CDR3 is TGTGCCAGCAGCTTCCCGGGAAACACCATATATTTT. This chain uses TRBV5-4 with TRBJ1-3; D is uncertain. Trimming left V 2 bases short and J 4 bases short, with 4 bases between. Germline CDR1 SGHNT, CDR2 YYREEE (reference sequence). The CDR3 extends over 12 amino acids.

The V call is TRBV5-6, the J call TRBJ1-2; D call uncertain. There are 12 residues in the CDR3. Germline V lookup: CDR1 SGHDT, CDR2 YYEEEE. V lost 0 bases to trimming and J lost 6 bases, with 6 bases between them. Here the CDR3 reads CASSLDPDGYTF. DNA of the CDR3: TGTGCCAGCAGCTTGGATCCGGATGGCTACACCTTC.

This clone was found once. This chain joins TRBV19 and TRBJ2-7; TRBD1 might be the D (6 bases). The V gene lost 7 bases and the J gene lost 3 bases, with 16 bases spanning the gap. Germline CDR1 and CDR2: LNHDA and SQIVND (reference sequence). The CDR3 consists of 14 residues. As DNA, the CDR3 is TGTGCCAGTAACTATCAGGGGCCCGGCTACGAGCAGTACTTC. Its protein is CASNYQGPGYEQYF. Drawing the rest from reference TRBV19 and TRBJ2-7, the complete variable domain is DGGITQSPKYLFRKEGQNVTLSCEQNLNHDAMYWYRQDPGQGLRLIYYSQIVNDFQKGDIAEGYSVSREKKESFPLTVTSAQKNPTAFYLCASNYQGPGYEQYFGPGTRLTVT.

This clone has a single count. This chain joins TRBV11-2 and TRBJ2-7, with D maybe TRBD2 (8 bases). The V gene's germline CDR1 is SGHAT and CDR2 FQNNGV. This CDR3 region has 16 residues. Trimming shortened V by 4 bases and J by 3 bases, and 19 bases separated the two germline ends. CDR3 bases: TGTGCCAGCAGCTCCCGGGGGGGACAGAGCTTCTACGAGCAGTACTTC. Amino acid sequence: CASSSRGGQSFYEQYF.

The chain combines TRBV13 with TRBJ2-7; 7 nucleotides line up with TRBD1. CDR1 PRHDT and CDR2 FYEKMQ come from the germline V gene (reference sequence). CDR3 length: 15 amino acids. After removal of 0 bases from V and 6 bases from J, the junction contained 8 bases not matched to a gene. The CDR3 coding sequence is TGTGCCAGCAGCTTAGGCAGGGGGACCCTTGGCGAGCAGTACTTC. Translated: CASSLGRGTLGEQYF. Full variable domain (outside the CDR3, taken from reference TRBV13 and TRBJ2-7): AAGVIQSPRHLIKEKRETATLKCYPIPRHDTVYWYQQGPGQDPQFLISFYEKMQSDKGSIPDRFSAQQFSDYHSELNMSSLELGDSALYFCASSLGRGTLGEQYFGPGTRLTVT.

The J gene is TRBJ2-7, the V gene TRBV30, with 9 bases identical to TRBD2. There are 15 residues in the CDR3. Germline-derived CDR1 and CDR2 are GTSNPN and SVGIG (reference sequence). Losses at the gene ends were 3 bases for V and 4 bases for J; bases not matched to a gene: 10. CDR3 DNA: TGTGCCTGGAGCGGACTTAGCGGGGGCGTGTACGAGCAGTACTTC. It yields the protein CAWSGLSGGVYEQYF.

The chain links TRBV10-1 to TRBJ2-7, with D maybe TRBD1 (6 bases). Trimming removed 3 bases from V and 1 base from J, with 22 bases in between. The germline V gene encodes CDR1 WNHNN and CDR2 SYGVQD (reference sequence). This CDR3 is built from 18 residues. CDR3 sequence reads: CASSDLALGTTYSYEQYF. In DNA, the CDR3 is TGCGCCAGCAGTGATCTCGCGCTAGGGACAACCTATTCCTACGAGCAGTACTTC.

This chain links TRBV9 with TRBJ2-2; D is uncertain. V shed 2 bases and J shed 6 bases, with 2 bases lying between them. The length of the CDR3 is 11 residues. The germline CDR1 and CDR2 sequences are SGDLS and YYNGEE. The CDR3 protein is CASSVSGELFF. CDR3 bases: TGTGCCAGCAGCGTCTCCGGGGAGCTGTTTTTT.

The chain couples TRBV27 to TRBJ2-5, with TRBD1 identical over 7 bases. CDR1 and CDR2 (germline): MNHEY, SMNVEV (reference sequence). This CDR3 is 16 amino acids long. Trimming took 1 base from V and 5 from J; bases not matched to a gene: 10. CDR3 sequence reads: CASSLWPGGLGETQYF. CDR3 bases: TGTGCCAGCAGTTTATGGCCAGGGGGATTGGGGGAGACCCAGTACTTC.

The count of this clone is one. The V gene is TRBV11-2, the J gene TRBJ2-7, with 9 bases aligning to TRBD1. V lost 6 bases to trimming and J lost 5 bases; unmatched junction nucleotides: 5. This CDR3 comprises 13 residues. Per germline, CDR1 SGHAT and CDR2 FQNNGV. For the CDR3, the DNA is TGTGCCAGCAGTTCGGACAGGGGCCACGAGCAGTACTTC. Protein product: CASSSDRGHEQYF.

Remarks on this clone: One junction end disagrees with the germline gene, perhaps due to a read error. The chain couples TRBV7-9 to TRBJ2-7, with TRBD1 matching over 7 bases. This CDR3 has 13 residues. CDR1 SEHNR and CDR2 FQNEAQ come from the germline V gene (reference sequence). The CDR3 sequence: CSSRDSVTLVQYF. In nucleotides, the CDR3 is TGTTCCAGCAGGGACAGCGTTACGTTGGTGCAGTACTTC.

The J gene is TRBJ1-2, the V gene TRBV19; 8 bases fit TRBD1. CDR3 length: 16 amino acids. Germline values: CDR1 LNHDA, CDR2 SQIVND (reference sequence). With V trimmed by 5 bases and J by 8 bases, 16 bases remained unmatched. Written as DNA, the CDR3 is TGTGCCAGTAGTTTGGGAGTGATCGGACAGGGCCGAGGCTACACCTTC. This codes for CASSLGVIGQGRGYTF.

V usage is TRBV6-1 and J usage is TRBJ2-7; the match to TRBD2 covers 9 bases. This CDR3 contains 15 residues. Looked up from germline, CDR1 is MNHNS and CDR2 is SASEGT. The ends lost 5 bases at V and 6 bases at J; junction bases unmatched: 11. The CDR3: CASSPAGGFLIEQYF. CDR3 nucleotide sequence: TGTGCCAGCAGTCCGGCGGGGGGGTTTTTAATCGAGCAGTACTTC.